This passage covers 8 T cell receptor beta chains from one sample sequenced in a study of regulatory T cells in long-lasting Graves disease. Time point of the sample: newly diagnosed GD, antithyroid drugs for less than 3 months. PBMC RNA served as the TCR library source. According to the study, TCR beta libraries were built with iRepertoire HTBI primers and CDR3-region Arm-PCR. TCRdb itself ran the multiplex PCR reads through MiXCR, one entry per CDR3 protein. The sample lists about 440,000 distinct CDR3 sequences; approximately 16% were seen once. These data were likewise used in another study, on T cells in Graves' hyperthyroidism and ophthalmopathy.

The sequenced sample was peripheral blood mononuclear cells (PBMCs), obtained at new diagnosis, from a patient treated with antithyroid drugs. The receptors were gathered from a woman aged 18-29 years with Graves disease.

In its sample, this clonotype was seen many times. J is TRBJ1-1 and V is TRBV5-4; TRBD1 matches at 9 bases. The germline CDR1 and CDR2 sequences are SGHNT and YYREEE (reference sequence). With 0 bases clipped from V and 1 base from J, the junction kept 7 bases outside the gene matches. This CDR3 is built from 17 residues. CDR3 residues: CASSLVQGAGPNTEAFF. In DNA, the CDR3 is TGTGCCAGCAGCTTGGTACAGGGGGCGGGACCGAACACTGAAGCTTTCTTT.

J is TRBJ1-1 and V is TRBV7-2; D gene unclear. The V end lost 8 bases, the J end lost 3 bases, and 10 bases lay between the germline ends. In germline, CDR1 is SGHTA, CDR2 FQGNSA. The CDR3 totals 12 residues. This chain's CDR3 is CASFGLYTEAFF. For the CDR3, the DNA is TGTGCCAGCTTTGGGCTTTACACTGAAGCTTTCTTT. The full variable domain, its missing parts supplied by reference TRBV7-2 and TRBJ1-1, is GAGVSQSPSNKVTEKGKDVELRCDPISGHTALYWYRQSLGQGLEFLIYFQGNSAPDKSGLPSDRFSAERTGGSVSTLTIQRTQQEDSAVYLCASFGLYTEAFFGQGTRLTVV.

As DNA, the CDR3 is TGCGCCAGCAGCTCCGCCGCGTCAGGACAGCCTAATGAAAAACTGTTTTTT. Encoded protein: CASSSAASGQPNEKLFF. The chain employs TRBV5-1 and TRBJ1-4, with a possible D match to TRBD1 (6 bases). The CDR3 has 17 residues. The germline V and J ends were trimmed by 3 bases and 3 bases, with 18 bases remaining between them. Germline V gives CDR1 SGHRS, CDR2 YFSETQ.

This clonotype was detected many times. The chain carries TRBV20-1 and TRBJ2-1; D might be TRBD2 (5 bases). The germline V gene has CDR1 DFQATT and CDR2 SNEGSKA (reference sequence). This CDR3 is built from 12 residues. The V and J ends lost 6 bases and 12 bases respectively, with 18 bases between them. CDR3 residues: CSASRDYVGQFF. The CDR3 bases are TGCAGTGCAAGTCGGGATTACGTTGGGCAGTTCTTC.

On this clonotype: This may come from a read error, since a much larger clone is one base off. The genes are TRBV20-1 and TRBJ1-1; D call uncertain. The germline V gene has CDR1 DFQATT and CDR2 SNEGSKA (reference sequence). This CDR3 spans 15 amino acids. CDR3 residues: CSARESGPSNSEAFF. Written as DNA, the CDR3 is TGCAGTGCTAGAGAATCCGGGCCATCGAACTCTGAAGCTTTCTTT.

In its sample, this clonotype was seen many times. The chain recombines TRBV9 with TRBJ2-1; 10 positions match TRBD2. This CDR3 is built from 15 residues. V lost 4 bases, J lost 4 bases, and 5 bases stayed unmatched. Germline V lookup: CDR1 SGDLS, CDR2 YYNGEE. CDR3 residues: CASSPWTSGYNEQFF. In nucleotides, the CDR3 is TGTGCCAGCAGCCCGTGGACTAGCGGATACAATGAGCAGTTCTTC. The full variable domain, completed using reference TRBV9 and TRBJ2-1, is DSGVTQTPKHLITATGQRVTLRCSPRSGDLSVYWYQQSLDQGLQFLIQYYNGEERAKGNILERFSAQQFPDLHSELNLSSLELGDSALYFCASSPWTSGYNEQFFGPGTRLTVL.

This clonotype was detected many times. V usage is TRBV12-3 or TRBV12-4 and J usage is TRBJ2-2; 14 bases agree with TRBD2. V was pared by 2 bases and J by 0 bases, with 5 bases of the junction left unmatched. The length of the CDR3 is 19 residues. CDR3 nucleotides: TGTGCCAGCAGTTTAAGTCAGGGACTAGCGGGAGCGAACACCGGGGAGCTGTTTTTT. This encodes CASSLSQGLAGANTGELFF.

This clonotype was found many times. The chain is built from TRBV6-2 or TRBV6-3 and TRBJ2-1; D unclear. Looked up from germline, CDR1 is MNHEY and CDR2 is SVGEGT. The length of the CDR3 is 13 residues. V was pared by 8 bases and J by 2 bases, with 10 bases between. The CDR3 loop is CASGGSAYNEQFF. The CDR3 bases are TGTGCCAGCGGTGGGTCCGCCTACAATGAGCAGTTCTTC.